Shown below are 5 T cell receptor beta chains from a single sample sequenced in a study of PD-L1 blockade in urothelial cancer. This table comes from immunoSEQ multiplex PCR, and its TCRdb copy is limited to in-frame clones, with some not included. The data show 75,000 to 100,000 clones, with approximately 82% seen just once and roughly 8% held by the top ten. Specified time point: peripheral blood 6 weeks after treatment start. The source material was PBMCs, sampled around atezolizumab (anti-PD-L1) treatment. All receptors derive from a man in his sixties or seventies with urothelial cancer.

V gene TRBV4-1 combines with J gene TRBJ1-2, with D possibly matching TRBD1 (5 bases). This CDR3 spans 15 amino acids. CDR1 and CDR2 (germline): MGHRA, YSYEKL. V lost 1 base and J lost 8, with 17 bases in between. The CDR3 nucleotides are TGCGCCAGCAGCCAAGTCGGCGGGGGATCGTGGGGCTACACCTTC. This gives the protein CASSQVGGGSWGYTF.

V gene TRBV10-2 combines with J gene TRBJ2-3; TRBD2 matches at 7 bases. J was trimmed by 1 base and V by 4 bases; bases with no gene match: 8. Per germline, CDR1 WSHSY and CDR2 SAAADI. The CDR3 spans 16 residues. CDR3 in amino acids: CASSGREERGTDTQYF. The CDR3 DNA is TGCGCCAGCAGTGGACGGGAGGAGAGGGGCACAGATACGCAGTATTTT.

The rearrangement joins TRBV19 to TRBJ1-1, with D uncertain. Germline V CDR1 and CDR2: LNHDA, SQIVND (reference sequence). The CDR3 is 14 residues long. V lost 2 bases to trimming and J lost 1 base, with 8 bases between them. The CDR3 here is CASSIRAGNTEAFF. In nucleotides, the CDR3 is TGTGCCAGTAGTATAAGAGCGGGGAACACTGAAGCTTTCTTT.

This chain connects TRBV4-1 to TRBJ1-2; 9 nucleotides align to TRBD1. The germline V gene has CDR1 MGHRA and CDR2 YSYEKL. The CDR3 length is 14 residues. Trimming at V came to 2 bases and at J to 8 bases, leaving 6 bases not matched to a gene. CDR3 in DNA: TGCGCCAGCAGCCAAACGGACAGGGGCGGCGGCTACACCTTC. Amino acids: CASSQTDRGGGYTF.

This clone was detected only once. The V gene is TRBV6-5, the J gene TRBJ2-7; 14 nucleotides agree with TRBD2. The CDR3 contains 16 residues. Germline V gene lookup returns CDR1 MNHEY and CDR2 SVGAGI. Trimming at V came to 4 bases and at J to 6 bases, leaving 8 bases not matched to a gene. The CDR3 spells CASSSGTSGSRGEQYF. The CDR3 DNA follows: TGTGCCAGCAGTTCTGGGACTAGCGGGAGTCGGGGCGAGCAGTACTTC.